This TCR beta chain appears in the sequencing data of a study of a mutant IDH1 vaccine in newly diagnosed glioma. Overall study context: Initiation of the vaccine course occurred 4-6 weeks after radiotherapy alone, or alongside temozolomide cycles. Treated patients showed a male proportion of around 62%, a female proportion of roughly 38%, and a mean age of approximately 40 years. Most had both radiotherapy and temozolomide beforehand; others had only one.

Study-level points and caveats: Vaccination induced immune responses in around 93% of patients.

TCRdb keeps only in-frame clones here, not all; method: immunoSEQ multiplex PCR. The table lists tens of thousands of clones, 81% of them singletons. Time point given: week 35, safety follow-up. Each vaccine dose was 300 ug of mutant IDH1 20-mer peptide, with topical imiquimod. The CDR3 loop spans 16 amino acids. The V gene lost 3 bases and the J gene lost 0 bases, with 12 bases spanning the gap. Germline V gene lookup returns CDR1 KGHSH and CDR2 LQKENI. Worth noting for this clone: What it recognizes is unknown.

The source of this sequence is a man aged 40-50 years with glioma. The V and J genes are TRBV18 and TRBJ1-3; D call uncertain. The sample in question was PBMCs, obtained from a glioma patient whose treatment included an IDH1 peptide vaccine. The CDR3 nucleotides are TGTGCCAGCTCACCGAGGAGTACCTTCTCTGGAAACACCATATATTTT. Translated, it gives CASSPRSTFSGNTIYF.